This T cell receptor beta chain stems from a study of human T cells and chemical hapten exposure. As for the study in general: The use of 2% DPC on about 2 cm by about 2 cm of upper inner arm skin constituted sensitization. Alopecia areata, totalis and universalis patients, mostly female, were included. General study points: After DPC sensitization, TCRs above 1 in 1000 frequency showed no change.

TCRdb processed the RACE reads anew with MiXCR; each CDR3 protein has one entry. The sample yields tens of thousands of distinct CDR3 sequences, about 8% seen once. As for time point: patch test 1, 2 weeks after DPC sensitization. The sample's treatment: therapeutic diphenylcyclopropenone sensitization with weekly scalp DPC. CDR3 length equals 17 residues. Trimming cost V 6 bases and J 4 bases; bases outside gene matches: 14. The germline gives CDR1 DFQATT, CDR2 SNEGSKA (reference sequence). This clonotype was counted only a few times. Its antigen is undetermined. This chain uses TRBV20-1 with TRBJ1-5; 11 positions match TRBD1. The receptor comes from a woman aged 30 to 39 with alopecia areata. Some clones in this sample may be carry-over from other donors' samples. The specimen was whole blood, collected in connection with sensitization to the hapten diphenylcyclopropenone (DPC). The CDR3 sequence is CSALTGTGGFGNQPQHF. The CDR3 bases are TGCAGTGCCCTGACCGGGACAGGGGGGTTCGGGAATCAGCCCCAGCATTTT.